Below are 23 T cell receptor beta chains sequenced from a single sample in a study of blood T cell repertoires in COVID-19. The repertoire was sequenced with immunoSEQ multiplex PCR; TCRdb's copy has only in-frame clones and lacks some. The sample lists hundreds of thousands of clones, over 75% occurring once. The sequenced sample consisted of PBMCs or T cells enriched from blood (not recorded which). These receptors came from a man in his forties who had recovered from COVID-19.

CDR3 sequence reads: CASRATGTGELFF. In DNA form, the CDR3 reads TGTGCCAGTAGGGCTACAGGAACCGGGGAGCTGTTTTTT. The chain is built from TRBV19 and TRBJ2-2; a weak D match, TRBD1 (5 bases). Trimming removed 6 bases at V and 5 bases at J, with 10 bases between. Germline assignment: CDR1 LNHDA and CDR2 SQIVND (reference sequence). CDR3 length equals 13 residues.

The genes are TRBV2 and TRBJ1-2; a weak D match, TRBD1 (5 bases). V lost 7 bases to trimming and J lost 4 bases, with 16 bases between them. This CDR3 comprises 14 residues. Looked up from germline, CDR1 is SNHLY and CDR2 is FYNNEI. As DNA, the CDR3 is TGTGCCAGCACCTTAGAAGGGACTGTCTATGGCTACACCTTC. Its protein product is CASTLEGTVYGYTF.

The chain joins TRBV5-1 to TRBJ1-1; TRBD1 agrees at 7 bases. The CDR3 totals 15 residues. With 0 bases clipped from V and 5 bases from J, the junction kept 7 bases outside the gene matches. The germline gives CDR1 SGHRS, CDR2 YFSETQ. CDR3: CASSLGTGHGTEAFF. CDR3 DNA sequence: TGCGCCAGCAGCTTGGGGACAGGCCACGGGACTGAAGCTTTCTTT.

V gene TRBV27 combines with J gene TRBJ2-7, with TRBD1 matching over 9 bases. V trimming: 6 bases; J trimming: 4 bases; junction bases outside the gene matches: 4. CDR1 is MNHEY, CDR2 SMNVEV, per germline (reference sequence). This CDR3 has 13 residues. This chain's CDR3 is CASSPGQGYEQYF. In nucleotides, the CDR3 is TGTGCCAGCAGCCCTGGACAGGGGTACGAGCAGTACTTC.

This chain connects TRBV19 to TRBJ2-7; 9 bases line up with TRBD1. With V trimmed by 4 bases and J by 3 bases, 10 bases remained unmatched. The germline CDR1 and CDR2 sequences are LNHDA and SQIVND (reference sequence). The CDR3 sequence is 16 residues long. The CDR3 spells CASSTLYDRGVYEQYF. The DNA of the CDR3 is TGTGCCAGTAGTACCCTTTATGACAGGGGGGTCTACGAGCAGTACTTC.

This chain links TRBV6-2 or TRBV6-3 with TRBJ2-2; D is uncertain. V was shortened by 4 bases and J by 5 bases, with 8 bases between the two germline ends. This CDR3 spans 13 amino acids. Germline loops: CDR1 MNHEY, CDR2 SVGEGT. CDR3 sequence (DNA): TGTGCCAGCAGTTCTAGTGAAACCGGGGAGCTGTTTTTT. It translates to CASSSSETGELFF.

Here the CDR3 DNA reads TGTGCCAGCTCACCAGAGTTGGGGAGTCAGCCCCAGCATTTT. It translates to CASSPELGSQPQHF. The chain employs TRBV18 and TRBJ1-5; D ambiguous. Trimming took 2 bases from V and 6 from J, leaving 11 bases between them. The V gene's germline CDR1 is KGHSH and CDR2 LQKENI. The length of the CDR3 is 14 residues.

The chain links TRBV9 to TRBJ2-3; 10 bases align to TRBD2. This CDR3 contains 17 residues. After removal of 6 bases from V and 5 bases from J, the junction contained 15 bases not matched to a gene. Germline V gene sequence: CDR1 SGDLS, CDR2 YYNGEE. The CDR3 loop is CASNPRGAGGPGDTQYF. The CDR3 nucleotides read TGTGCCAGCAACCCAAGGGGAGCGGGGGGGCCAGGAGATACGCAGTATTTT.

The chain is built from TRBV19 and TRBJ2-2; 11 nucleotides line up with TRBD1. V dropped 8 bases and J dropped 4; count of bases not matched to a gene: 9. Germline CDR1 LNHDA, CDR2 SQIVND (reference sequence). The CDR3 runs to 16 residues. This CDR3 reads CASHRDRGTGTGELFF. The CDR3 DNA reads TGTGCCAGTCACCGGGACAGGGGGACTGGCACCGGGGAGCTGTTTTTT.

The chain carries TRBV20-1 and TRBJ1-6; D perhaps matches TRBD1 (5 bases). V lost 3 bases and J lost 0, with 9 bases in between. This CDR3 has 15 amino acids. In germline, CDR1 is DFQATT, CDR2 SNEGSKA (reference sequence). The CDR3 DNA follows: TGCAGTGCTAGTCCCGGGGGCTCCTATAATTCACCCCTCCACTTT. It codes for CSASPGGSYNSPLHF.

The J gene is TRBJ2-2, the V gene TRBV6-5, with a possible D match to TRBD1 (6 bases). The CDR3 is made up of 16 amino acids. The germline V gene has CDR1 MNHEY and CDR2 SVGAGI. V lost 2 bases to trimming and J lost 1 base, with 11 bases between them. DNA of the CDR3: TGTGCCAGCAGTTACGTCGCAGGGGTGAACACCGGGGAGCTGTTTTTT. It encodes CASSYVAGVNTGELFF.

V is TRBV4-1 and J is TRBJ2-5; 7 bases map to TRBD2. Germline V CDR1 and CDR2: MGHRA, YSYEKL. There are 16 residues in the CDR3. Trimming removed 1 base from V and 4 bases from J; junction bases left unmatched: 9. The CDR3 DNA follows: TGCGCCAGCAGCCAAGGTGTTGCGGGAGCACCAGAGACCCAGTACTTC. It encodes CASSQGVAGAPETQYF.

V gene TRBV7-2 combines with J gene TRBJ1-5; the D gene is possibly TRBD1 (6 bases). Trimming took off 2 bases at V and 10 bases at J, with 15 bases between the two ends. Germline V gene sequence: CDR1 SGHTA, CDR2 FQGNSA. The CDR3 is 14 residues long. As DNA, the CDR3 is TGTGCCAGCAGCTTATTCGGGACATCGTCCCCCCAGCATTTT. Its protein is CASSLFGTSSPQHF.

This chain connects TRBV7-9 to TRBJ1-1; TRBD1 might be the D (6 bases). The germline gives CDR1 SEHNR, CDR2 FQNEAQ (reference sequence). The CDR3 loop spans 18 amino acids. Between the trimmed V and J ends, which lost 4 bases and 0 bases, there was a span of 21 bases. The CDR3 nucleotides are TGTGCCAGCAGCTACAGGGCCGGATATCAGGGGTTGAACACTGAAGCTTTCTTT. Translation: CASSYRAGYQGLNTEAFF.

This chain connects TRBV7-8 to TRBJ2-2; D is perhaps TRBD1 (6 bases). Deletions cut 1 base from V and 7 bases from J, with 16 bases between. Germline assignment: CDR1 SGHVS and CDR2 FQNEAQ. This CDR3 contains 16 residues. The CDR3 DNA follows: TGTGCCAGCAGCTTAGTAGTTTCACAGGGCGTCGGGGAGCTGTTTTTT. The encoded protein is CASSLVVSQGVGELFF.

The V call is TRBV7-3, the J call TRBJ2-2; 12 bases map to TRBD2. This CDR3 contains 14 residues. Germline CDR1 reads SGHTA; CDR2 reads FQGTGA. The V segment lost 6 bases and the J segment 5 bases; nucleotides outside the gene matches: 1. The CDR3 bases are TGTGCCAGCAGGACTAGCGGGGGAACCGGGGAGCTGTTTTTT. Its translation is CASRTSGGTGELFF.

The chain combines TRBV15 with TRBJ2-7; 7 positions agree with TRBD2. Trimming at V came to 0 bases and at J to 10 bases, leaving 3 bases not matched to a gene. This CDR3 has 12 residues. Germline CDR1 LNHNV, CDR2 YYDKDF (reference sequence). CDR3 sequence reads: CATSRDGGYQYF. The DNA for the CDR3 is TGTGCCACCAGCAGAGACGGGGGGTATCAGTACTTC.

The rearrangement joins TRBV11-2 to TRBJ2-7; possibly TRBD1 for D (6 bases). The CDR3 has 14 amino acids. The V gene's germline CDR1 is SGHAT and CDR2 FQNNGV. Trimming shortened V by 1 base and J by 7 bases, and 14 bases separated the two germline ends. DNA of the CDR3: TGTGCCAGCAGCTTAGCCACCACAGGGCGGGAGCAGTACTTC. The encoded protein is CASSLATTGREQYF.

This chain joins TRBV5-4 and TRBJ2-1; the D gene is possibly TRBD2 (5 bases). Germline V lookup: CDR1 SGHNT, CDR2 YYREEE (reference sequence). CDR3 length: 14 residues. The V gene lost 2 bases and the J gene lost 2 bases, with 8 bases spanning the gap. The DNA for the CDR3 is TGTGCCAGCAGCTTATGGCGGGCCTACAATGAGCAGTTCTTC. Translation: CASSLWRAYNEQFF.

The chain employs TRBV4-2 and TRBJ2-4; 7 positions agree with TRBD1. After removal of 4 bases from V and 3 bases from J, the junction contained 9 bases not matched to a gene. CDR3 length: 16 amino acids. Germline loops: CDR1 LGHNA, CDR2 YNFKEQ. This CDR3 reads CASSRPEGAGKNIQYF. The CDR3 DNA reads as TGTGCCAGCAGCCGACCCGAGGGGGCGGGCAAAAACATTCAGTACTTC.

The V call is TRBV7-2, the J call TRBJ2-1; D gene unclear. Between the trimmed V and J ends, which lost 1 base and 0 bases, there was a span of 7 bases. CDR3 length: 15 amino acids. The germline V gene encodes CDR1 SGHTA and CDR2 FQGNSA. Written as DNA, the CDR3 is TGTGCCAGCAGCTTAGGGTCTAGCTCCTACAATGAGCAGTTCTTC. Encoded protein: CASSLGSSSYNEQFF.

The chain employs TRBV9 and TRBJ1-3; 11 bases match TRBD1. Germline loops: CDR1 SGDLS, CDR2 YYNGEE. The CDR3 extends over 16 amino acids. The trim removed 1 base at V and 2 bases at J, leaving 2 bases unmatched. CDR3 bases: TGTGCCAGCAGCGTAAAGGGACAGGGGGCTGGAAACACCATATATTTT. This codes for CASSVKGQGAGNTIYF.

This clone was counted a few times. The V call is TRBV7-9, the J call TRBJ1-1; D is unresolved. The V gene lost 5 bases and the J gene lost 3 bases, with 7 bases spanning the gap. This CDR3 has 12 amino acids. The V gene's germline CDR1 is SEHNR and CDR2 FQNEAQ (reference sequence). The CDR3 nucleotides read TGTGCCAGCAGCCCCCCATACACTGAAGCTTTCTTT. Amino acid sequence: CASSPPYTEAFF.